These 3 T cell receptor beta chains originate from one sample sequenced in a study of T cell changes during pregnancy in multiple sclerosis (dated by TCRdb to about 2019). Preparation of the library involved the immunoSEQ multiplex PCR assay. The source is immuneACCESS, and TCRdb retained only in-frame sequences with V and J called. Part of the clones is not carried over; for the studies checked, unresolved V genes explain less than half of this, and the remainder is unexplained. The sample table contains 13,000 to 15,000 clones; only one count was recorded for 93% of them. Together, the top ten hold less than 3.5% of the sample. The sample was peripheral blood, taken in the second trimester of pregnancy. All receptors derive from a female donor in good health, enrolled as a control in a pregnancy study.

This clone was observed once. This chain joins TRBV19 and TRBJ2-2; 7 nucleotides match TRBD1. Trimming took 3 bases from V and 6 from J; bases not matched to a gene: 7. The length of the CDR3 is 15 residues. Germline V lookup: CDR1 LNHDA, CDR2 SQIVND (reference sequence). The CDR3 reads CASSIGLTGAGELFF. In nucleotides, the CDR3 is TGTGCCAGTAGTATCGGGTTAACAGGGGCCGGGGAGCTGTTTTTT.

The V call is TRBV9, the J call TRBJ1-5, with D unresolved. The germline CDR1 and CDR2 sequences are SGDLS and YYNGEE. CDR3 length: 15 residues. V was trimmed by 0 bases and J by 2 bases, leaving 9 bases between them. CDR3 loop: CASSVGGVGNQPQHF. Written as DNA, the CDR3 is TGTGCCAGCAGCGTAGGGGGAGTAGGCAATCAGCCCCAGCATTTT.

The chain uses TRBV9 and TRBJ2-1, with D perhaps matching TRBD1 (7 bases). The CDR3 consists of 13 residues. V was trimmed by 4 bases and J by 4 bases, leaving 9 bases between them. The V gene's germline CDR1 is SGDLS and CDR2 YYNGEE. CDR3 region: CASSQGGYNEQFF. As DNA, the CDR3 is TGTGCCAGCAGCCAGGGGGGATACAATGAGCAGTTCTTC.